This passage covers 25 T cell receptor beta chains from one sample sequenced in a study of blood T cell repertoires in COVID-19. Only in-frame clones appear in the TCRdb table, and some are missing; sequencing was by immunoSEQ multiplex PCR. The sample gives some 70,000 clones, around 83% of which show up once; approximately 5.3% is in the top ten. The specimen was peripheral blood. These receptors were taken from a man aged 50 to 59 with active COVID-19.

V gene TRBV19 combines with J gene TRBJ1-5; possibly TRBD1 for D (5 bases). V was pared by 6 bases and J by 6 bases, with 15 bases between. Germline CDR1 is LNHDA and CDR2 is SQIVND (reference sequence). CDR3 length equals 14 residues. The CDR3 bases are TGTGCCAGTAGCCTGCGCAGGGAGGGTCAGCCCCAGCATTTT. This sequence encodes CASSLRREGQPQHF.

V is TRBV28 and J is TRBJ2-1, with 7 bases identical to TRBD2. Trimming cost V 1 base and J 5 bases; bases outside gene matches: 8. The CDR3 length is 16 residues. Germline V gives CDR1 MDHEN, CDR2 SYDVKM. The CDR3 DNA is TGTGCCAGCAGTTTATCTTTTGGACTAGTGGACAATGAGCAGTTCTTC. Encoded protein: CASSLSFGLVDNEQFF. Looking up the rest from reference TRBV28 and TRBJ2-1 gives the full variable domain: DVKVTQSSRYLVKRTGEKVFLECVQDMDHENMFWYRQDPGLGLRLIYFSYDVKMKEKGDIPEGYSVSREKKERFSLILESASTNQTSMYLCASSLSFGLVDNEQFFGPGTRLTVL.

This sequence joins TRBV13 and TRBJ1-3; D is possibly TRBD1 (5 bases). The CDR3 has 15 amino acids. The V gene lost 1 base and the J gene lost 5 bases, with 12 bases spanning the gap. Per the germline V gene, CDR1 is PRHDT and CDR2 is FYEKMQ (reference sequence). CDR3 loop: CASSLVAVGRNTIYF. CDR3 sequence (DNA): TGTGCCAGCAGCTTAGTGGCAGTGGGGCGAAACACCATATATTTT.

J is TRBJ1-1 and V is TRBV18; TRBD1 might be the D (5 bases). CDR1 is KGHSH, CDR2 LQKENI, per germline. V gave up 6 bases and J gave up 2 bases, with 10 bases separating them. This CDR3 comprises 13 residues. As DNA, the CDR3 is TGTGCCAGCTCGTCAGGGATCAACACTGAAGCTTTCTTT. Its translation: CASSSGINTEAFF.

The chain combines TRBV6-5 with TRBJ2-1, with D tentatively TRBD2 (6 bases). Per the germline V gene, CDR1 is MNHEY and CDR2 is SVGAGI. The germline V and J ends were trimmed by 7 bases and 3 bases, with 16 bases remaining between them. CDR3 size: 15 residues. The CDR3: CASKEPLSGYNEQFF. CDR3 nucleotide sequence: TGTGCCAGCAAGGAACCACTTAGCGGCTACAATGAGCAGTTCTTC.

The chain uses TRBV4-2 and TRBJ2-7; TRBD2 aligns across 9 bases. V was pared by 0 bases and J by 3 bases, with 12 bases of the junction left unmatched. Germline values: CDR1 LGHNA, CDR2 YNFKEQ. This CDR3 comprises 18 residues. The DNA for the CDR3 is TGTGCCAGCAGCCAAGAAGTTAGGTCGGTAGCGGGAGACTACGAGCAGTACTTC. Protein product: CASSQEVRSVAGDYEQYF.

This sequence joins TRBV12-5 and TRBJ1-1; 8 bases are a match to TRBD1. Germline lookup yields CDR1 LGHNT and CDR2 FRNRAP. The CDR3 is made up of 13 amino acids. Trimming took 2 bases from V and 6 from J; bases not matched to a gene: 2. In DNA form, the CDR3 reads TGTGCTAGTGGTTTGCCGACAGGGGCTGAAGCTTTCTTT. It yields the protein CASGLPTGAEAFF. The variable domain in full, with the rest retrieved from reference TRBV12-5 and TRBJ1-1, is DARVTQTPRHKVTEMGQEVTMRCQPILGHNTVFWYRQTMMQGLELLAYFRNRAPLDDSGMPKDRFSAEMPDATLATLKIQPSEPRDSAVYFCASGLPTGAEAFFGQGTRLTVV.

The rearrangement uses TRBV11-2 and TRBJ2-1; 8 bases align to TRBD2. The CDR3 sequence is 13 residues long. Trimming took 5 bases from V and 7 from J; bases not matched to a gene: 4. Germline values: CDR1 SGHAT, CDR2 FQNNGV. In nucleotides, the CDR3 is TGTGCCAGCAGCATGGGACTAGTAAATGAGCAGTTCTTC. It yields the protein CASSMGLVNEQFF.

V is TRBV6-1 and J is TRBJ2-7; 15 nucleotides agree with TRBD2. There are 18 residues in the CDR3. In germline, CDR1 is MNHNS, CDR2 SASEGT. V was clipped by 4 bases and J by 3 bases; unmatched bases: 10. CDR3 region: CASSGWTSGRADVYEQYF. CDR3 nucleotides: TGTGCCAGCAGTGGTTGGACTAGCGGGAGGGCCGATGTCTACGAGCAGTACTTC.

V usage is TRBV7-3 and J usage is TRBJ2-7; 7 bases align to TRBD2. The CDR3 spans 15 residues. V trimming: 10 bases; J trimming: 3 bases; junction bases outside the gene matches: 15. Germline values: CDR1 SGHTA, CDR2 FQGTGA. The CDR3 nucleotides are TGTGCCACCAGGCGGCGGGAGAGGGTTAACTACGAGCAGTACTTC. This sequence encodes CATRRRERVNYEQYF.

In regard to this clone: The same CDR3 arises from other DNA sequences in this sample as well. This chain joins TRBV5-1 and TRBJ2-7, with D tentatively TRBD2 (5 bases). This CDR3 is built from 14 residues. The germline gives CDR1 SGHRS, CDR2 YFSETQ. V was clipped by 5 bases and J by 7 bases, with 19 bases between them. CDR3 DNA: TGCGCCAGCAGGCCCTTAGAAGGGAGTATTGAGCAGTACTTC. Protein: CASRPLEGSIEQYF.

The chain couples TRBV3-1 (or the pseudogene TRBV3-2) to TRBJ2-5; no clear D. CDR1 and CDR2 from the germline V gene are LGHDT and YNNKEL (reference sequence). Trimming pared 6 bases from V and 4 bases from J, leaving 24 bases between. The CDR3 spans 17 residues. For the CDR3, the DNA is TGTGCCAGCAGACCCAATCGCCCCGGCAGGTCCAGAGAGACCCAGTACTTC. Its translation: CASRPNRPGRSRETQYF.

The rearrangement links TRBV9 to TRBJ2-7; the D gene is possibly TRBD2 (6 bases). Germline V lookup: CDR1 SGDLS, CDR2 YYNGEE. Between the trimmed V and J ends, which lost 3 bases and 6 bases, there was a span of 10 bases. The CDR3 loop spans 12 amino acids. CDR3 coding DNA: TGTGCCAGCAGCGGGGACTCGCTCGAGCAGTACTTC. Amino acid sequence: CASSGDSLEQYF.

The chain recombines TRBV15 with TRBJ1-1; D is uncertain. Germline-derived CDR1 and CDR2 are LNHNV and YYDKDF (reference sequence). V was trimmed by 11 bases and J by 1 base, leaving 11 bases between them. The CDR3 has 12 amino acids. CDR3: CAPGIKNTEAFF. The CDR3 DNA reads TGTGCCCCCGGTATCAAGAACACTGAAGCTTTCTTT.

V gene TRBV5-1 combines with J gene TRBJ2-7; no clear D. The CDR3 loop spans 12 amino acids. V was pared by 0 bases and J by 5 bases, with 6 bases between. The V gene's germline CDR1 is SGHRS and CDR2 YFSETQ. CDR3 in DNA: TGCGCCAGCAGCTTGGAACAAGACGAGCAGTACTTC. Its protein product is CASSLEQDEQYF.

This clone was seen a handful of times. The chain has TRBV6-5 and TRBJ1-6; D is perhaps TRBD1 (6 bases). Trimming removed 7 bases from V and 6 bases from J, with 10 bases in between. The germline gives CDR1 MNHEY, CDR2 SVGAGI. The CDR3 extends over 13 amino acids. The DNA of the CDR3 is TGTGCCAGCACGGGCAGGGGTAATTCACCCCTCCACTTT. This translates into CASTGRGNSPLHF.

The V call is TRBV7-3, the J call TRBJ2-2; tentatively, D is TRBD2 (7 bases). The CDR3 loop spans 17 amino acids. Germline assignment: CDR1 SGHTA and CDR2 FQGTGA. Trimming shortened V by 2 bases and J by 3 bases, and 16 bases separated the two germline ends. CDR3 nucleotide sequence: TGTGCCAGCAGCTTAGGGGGGGCATCACGGTACACCGGGGAGCTGTTTTTT. Amino acid sequence: CASSLGGASRYTGELFF.

CDR3 amino acids: CASSRGTSGGANEQFF. The CDR3 DNA reads TGTGCCAGCAGCCGCGGGACTAGCGGGGGGGCCAATGAGCAGTTCTTC. The V gene is TRBV3-1 (or the pseudogene TRBV3-2), the J gene TRBJ2-1, with 16 positions matching TRBD2. V lost 4 bases, J lost 6 bases, and 3 bases stayed unmatched. CDR1 LGHDT and CDR2 YNNKEL come from the germline V gene (reference sequence). There are 16 residues in the CDR3.

J is TRBJ2-2 and V is TRBV21-1; whether TRBD1, the table's D call, matches the DNA was not checked. TRBV21-1 corresponds to a pseudogene. The CDR3 is 20 residues long. CDR3: CASSKARQPGRGRDTGELFF. The CDR3 DNA is TGTGCCAGCAGCAAAGCTAGGCAGCCGGGCAGGGGTCGCGACACCGGGGAGCTGTTTTTT.

The V call is TRBV5-1, the J call TRBJ2-5, with no clear D. The CDR3 consists of 12 residues. CDR1 SGHRS and CDR2 YFSETQ come from the germline V gene. V shed 4 bases and J shed 5 bases, with 9 bases lying between them. CDR3 in DNA: TGCGCCAGCAGCCCCTCTCCGGAGACCCAGTACTTC. Translation: CASSPSPETQYF. Full variable domain (outside the CDR3, taken from reference TRBV5-1 and TRBJ2-5): KAGVTQTPRYLIKTRGQQVTLSCSPISGHRSVSWYQQTPGQGLQFLFEYFSETQRNKGNFPGRFSGRQFSNSRSEMNVSTLELGDSALYLCASSPSPETQYFGPGTRLLVL.

V gene TRBV5-1 combines with J gene TRBJ2-7, with 7 bases aligning to TRBD1. CDR3 size: 16 residues. Germline V gene data show CDR1 as SGHRS and CDR2 as YFSETQ. J gave up 0 bases and V 0 bases, and 6 bases lay outside the gene matches. CDR3 amino acids: CASSLAGQVISYEQYF. CDR3 bases: TGCGCCAGCAGCTTGGCAGGACAGGTGATCTCCTACGAGCAGTACTTC.

The chain couples TRBV28 to TRBJ2-3, with TRBD1 matching over 7 bases. CDR3 length equals 16 residues. Unmatched junction bases numbered 10, after V lost 6 bases and J lost 1 base. Germline CDR1 is MDHEN and CDR2 is SYDVKM. The CDR3 coding sequence is TGTGCCAGCAGCTTTCTAGGGGGCGCTGGCACAGATACGCAGTATTTT. It specifies CASSFLGGAGTDTQYF.

The chain employs TRBV20-1 and TRBJ2-2; TRBD2 matches at 12 bases. Trimming took 3 bases from V and 8 from J; bases not matched to a gene: 7. The CDR3 totals 15 residues. Germline V gives CDR1 DFQATT, CDR2 SNEGSKA (reference sequence). Here the CDR3 reads CSASRLAGGHGELFF. The CDR3 nucleotides read TGCAGTGCTAGTCGGCTAGCGGGGGGGCATGGGGAGCTGTTTTTT.

This chain joins TRBV6-5 and TRBJ2-5; perhaps TRBD2 as D (5 bases). The CDR3 is made up of 14 amino acids. Deletions cut 4 bases from V and 6 bases from J, with 15 bases between. The germline V gene encodes CDR1 MNHEY and CDR2 SVGAGI. The CDR3 loop reads CASSSPGSRQTQYF. The DNA for the CDR3 is TGTGCCAGCAGTTCGCCGGGGAGCCGGCAGACCCAGTACTTC.

The CDR3 spells CASSPQTGARDTQYF. The CDR3, as DNA: TGTGCCAGCAGCCCACAGACAGGGGCGAGGGATACGCAGTATTTT. The rearrangement joins TRBV11-2 to TRBJ2-3; TRBD1 matches 8 bases. With 5 bases clipped from V and 6 bases from J, the junction kept 10 bases outside the gene matches. The CDR3 consists of 15 residues. Germline lookup yields CDR1 SGHAT and CDR2 FQNNGV.